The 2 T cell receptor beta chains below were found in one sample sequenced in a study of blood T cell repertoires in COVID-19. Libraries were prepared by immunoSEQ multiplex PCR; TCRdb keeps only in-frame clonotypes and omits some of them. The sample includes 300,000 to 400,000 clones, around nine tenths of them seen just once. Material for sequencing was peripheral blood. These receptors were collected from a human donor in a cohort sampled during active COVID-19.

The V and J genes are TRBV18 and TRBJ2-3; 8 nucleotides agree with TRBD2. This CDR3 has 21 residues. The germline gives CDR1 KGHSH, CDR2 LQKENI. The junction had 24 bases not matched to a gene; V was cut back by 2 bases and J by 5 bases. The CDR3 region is CASSPFPLLTGGRRAGDTQYF. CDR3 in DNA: TGTGCCAGCTCACCATTCCCCCTCCTCACGGGGGGGAGAAGGGCTGGAGATACGCAGTATTTT. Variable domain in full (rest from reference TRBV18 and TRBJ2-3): NAGVMQNPRHLVRRRGQEARLRCSPMKGHSHVYWYRQLPEEGLKFMVYLQKENIIDESGMPKERFSAEFPKEGPSILRIQQVVRGDSAAYFCASSPFPLLTGGRRAGDTQYFGPGTRLTVL.

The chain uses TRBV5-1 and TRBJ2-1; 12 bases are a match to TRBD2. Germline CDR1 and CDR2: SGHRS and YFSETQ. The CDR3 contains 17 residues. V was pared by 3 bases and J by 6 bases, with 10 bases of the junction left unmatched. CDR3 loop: CASSSRPTSGRPNEQFF. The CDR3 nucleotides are TGCGCCAGCAGCTCCCGCCCGACTAGCGGGAGACCCAATGAGCAGTTCTTC. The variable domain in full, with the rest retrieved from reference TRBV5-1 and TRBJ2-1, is KAGVTQTPRYLIKTRGQQVTLSCSPISGHRSVSWYQQTPGQGLQFLFEYFSETQRNKGNFPGRFSGRQFSNSRSEMNVSTLELGDSALYLCASSSRPTSGRPNEQFFGPGTRLTVL.